One sample yielded the 6 T cell receptor beta chains listed below, sequenced in a study of T cell repertoires in cytomegalovirus infection. Their cognate antigens are unknown. TCRdb analysed the reads with MiXCR anew, one entry per CDR3 protein. The sample lists 650,000 to 900,000 distinct CDR3 sequences, under 35% seen once, with under 15% in the top ten. The specimen comprised cultured CD8+ T cells from PBMCs, sampled from culture after CMV antigen stimulation. Receptors were obtained from a human donor in good health (CMV status not recorded). Some clones in this sample may be carry-over from other donors' samples.

This clonotype has only a few counts. The chain combines TRBV6-6 with TRBJ1-5, with a weak D call TRBD1 (5 bases). CDR1 and CDR2 (germline): MNHNY, SVGAGI (reference sequence). The CDR3 has 14 residues. V was pared by 2 bases and J by 2 bases, with 7 bases between. DNA for the CDR3: TGTGCCAGCAGTTACCAGGGTGGCAATCAGCCCCAGCATTTT. Protein product: CASSYQGGNQPQHF.

Regarding this clonotype: This may stem from a read error, because a much larger clone lies one nucleotide away. This chain joins TRBV7-6 and TRBJ1-1; D is unclear. This CDR3 is built from 16 residues. CDR1 is SGHVS and CDR2 is FNYEAQ in the germline V gene. With 5 bases removed from V and 4 bases from J, the gap between germline ends came to 20 bases. CDR3 sequence reads: CASSLWSARAGTEAFF. In nucleotides, the CDR3 is TGTGCCAGCAGCCTGTGGTCGGCAAGGGCGGGCACTGAAGCTTTCTTT.

In this sample, this clonotype turned up many times. This sequence joins TRBV20-1 and TRBJ2-3; the D gene is possibly TRBD1 (6 bases). The germline V gene has CDR1 DFQATT and CDR2 SNEGSKA (reference sequence). The ends were cut back, 6 bases at V and 1 base at J, with 14 bases in the middle. CDR3 size: 14 residues. The CDR3 here is CSAPQGTRTDTQYF. The CDR3 DNA reads as TGCAGTGCCCCGCAGGGGACCCGCACAGATACGCAGTATTTT.

This clonotype was detected a few times. The chain combines TRBV20-1 with TRBJ2-3, with D hard to call. This CDR3 has 14 residues. V was pared by 0 bases and J by 4 bases, with 11 bases between. Germline CDR1 and CDR2: DFQATT and SNEGSKA (reference sequence). In nucleotides, the CDR3 is TGCAGTGCTAGAGATATCGACCCCTCAGATACGCAGTATTTT. As protein: CSARDIDPSDTQYF.

The chain combines TRBV4-1 with TRBJ1-1, with 9 bases identical to TRBD1. Germline V gives CDR1 MGHRA, CDR2 YSYEKL. This CDR3 is built from 16 residues. V shed 4 bases and J 1 base; nucleotides not matched to a gene: 7. CDR3 in DNA: TGCGCCAGCAGCCTCATACAGGGGGCACAGAACACTGAAGCTTTCTTT. It codes for CASSLIQGAQNTEAFF.

The chain has TRBV7-9 and TRBJ1-2; 8 bases line up with TRBD1. The CDR3 extends over 13 amino acids. V shed 3 bases and J 8 bases; nucleotides not matched to a gene: 5. CDR1 is SEHNR and CDR2 is FQNEAQ in the germline V gene (reference sequence). CDR3 DNA: TGTGCCAGCAGCTTCTCGACAGGGGAAGGCTACACCTTC. It specifies CASSFSTGEGYTF.